The 19 T cell receptor beta chains given below trace back to one sample, sequenced in a study of T-cell memory formation after mild COVID-19. TCRdb analysed the 5' RACE reads with MiXCR anew, one entry per CDR3 protein. The sample has more than 300,000 distinct CDR3 sequences, roughly an eighth seen once. The sequenced material came from PBMCs or a T cell subset sorted from them (not recorded which). Receptor source: a man aged 18-30 years who had mild COVID-19 (a few samples of this study predate the infection). Cell type and time point are not known.

This clonotype was seen a handful of times. V and J are TRBV6-2 or TRBV6-3 and TRBJ2-1, with a tentative D call TRBD2 (5 bases). The length of the CDR3 is 16 residues. The germline CDR1 and CDR2 sequences are MNHEY and SVGEGT. V was clipped by 4 bases and J by 1 base, with 14 bases between them. As DNA, the CDR3 is TGTGCCAGCAGTTCACACCGGACTGGGTCCTACAATGAGCAGTTCTTC. Translation: CASSSHRTGSYNEQFF.

As for this clonotype: A read error may be the cause here, since a much bigger clone is one base away. The gene calls are TRBV5-1 and TRBJ2-5, with D possibly being TRBD1 (6 bases). Trimming shortened V by 7 bases and J by 4 bases, and 20 bases separated the two germline ends. The CDR3 runs 15 residues. Germline V CDR1 and CDR2: SGHRS, YFSETQ. The CDR3 loop is CASGGQRWQSETQYF. As DNA, the CDR3 is TGCGCCAGCGGTGGACAGCGCTGGCAGTCAGAGACCCAGTACTTC. The whole variable domain, filled in from reference TRBV5-1 and TRBJ2-5, reads KAGVTQTPRYLIKTRGQQVTLSCSPISGHRSVSWYQQTPGQGLQFLFEYFSETQRNKGNFPGRFSGRQFSNSRSEMNVSTLELGDSALYLCASGGQRWQSETQYFGPGTRLLVL.

This chain joins TRBV12-3 or TRBV12-4 and TRBJ1-5; TRBD1 might be the D (6 bases). The germline V and J ends were trimmed by 5 bases and 7 bases, with 15 bases remaining between them. The CDR3 is made up of 14 amino acids. CDR3 protein: CASSPPTGRQPQHF. The CDR3 nucleotides are TGTGCCAGCAGTCCACCGACAGGAAGGCAGCCCCAGCATTTT.

This chain connects TRBV9 to TRBJ2-7; weak D call: TRBD1 (6 bases). Trimming shortened V by 4 bases and J by 6 bases, and 17 bases separated the two germline ends. This CDR3 is 14 amino acids long. Germline lookup yields CDR1 SGDLS and CDR2 YYNGEE. The CDR3 spells CASSTDPTGIEQYF. CDR3 DNA: TGTGCCAGCAGCACAGACCCCACAGGGATCGAGCAGTACTTC.

The V and J genes are TRBV6-5 and TRBJ2-5; D may be TRBD2 (6 bases). Germline V CDR1 and CDR2: MNHEY, SVGAGI. V dropped 5 bases and J dropped 4 bases, with 14 bases sitting between them. The CDR3 totals 14 residues. CDR3 loop: CASSGGAALETQYF. Here the CDR3 DNA reads TGTGCCAGCAGTGGAGGGGCGGCCTTAGAGACCCAGTACTTC.

The sample holds a few counts of this clonotype. The chain links TRBV7-8 to TRBJ1-5; the D gene is possibly TRBD1 (5 bases). The CDR3 spans 14 residues. The V and J ends lost 5 bases and 6 bases respectively, with 14 bases between them. The germline gives CDR1 SGHVS, CDR2 FQNEAQ. In DNA form, the CDR3 reads TGTGCCAGCAGCCGTGCGGGGGAGGGTCAGCCCCAGCATTTT. It translates to CASSRAGEGQPQHF.

This clonotype was picked up a small number of times. The chain employs TRBV3-1 and TRBJ2-7; 8 nucleotides match TRBD1. Germline CDR1 is LGHDT and CDR2 is YNNKEL (reference sequence). The V and J ends lost 7 bases and 5 bases, in that order; junction bases with no gene match: 7. The CDR3 runs to 13 residues. The CDR3 here is CASKFGQGNEQYF. CDR3 nucleotide sequence: TGTGCCAGCAAATTTGGACAGGGCAACGAGCAGTACTTC.

This clonotype was counted ten times or more. The rearrangement uses TRBV5-1 and TRBJ2-5, with 12 bases fitting TRBD2. Trimming took 4 bases from V and 5 from J; bases not matched to a gene: 6. Germline CDR1 reads SGHRS; CDR2 reads YFSETQ. The CDR3 extends over 15 amino acids. This chain's CDR3 is CASSKRTSGVETQYF. DNA for the CDR3: TGCGCCAGCAGCAAGCGGACTAGCGGGGTTGAGACCCAGTACTTC.

This clonotype was detected a few times. This sequence joins TRBV2 and TRBJ1-5; D is possibly TRBD1 (5 bases). CDR3 length equals 13 residues. The V gene's germline CDR1 is SNHLY and CDR2 FYNNEI. Trimming took off 6 bases at V and 7 bases at J, with 13 bases between the two ends. DNA for the CDR3: TGTGCCAGCAGCCCGGGGGTTCAGCAGCCCCAGCATTTT. It translates to CASSPGVQQPQHF.

The chain carries TRBV15 and TRBJ1-2, with 8 nucleotides matching TRBD1. Germline CDR1 is LNHNV and CDR2 is YYDKDF (reference sequence). J was trimmed by 4 bases and V by 0 bases; bases with no gene match: 1. This CDR3 comprises 14 residues. The CDR3: CATSREQGAYGYTF. The CDR3 DNA sequence: TGTGCCACCAGCAGAGAGCAGGGGGCCTATGGCTACACCTTC.

J is TRBJ2-1 and V is TRBV7-2; TRBD1 agrees at 7 bases. The CDR3 is 14 amino acids. The V gene end was trimmed by 4 bases and the J gene end by 3 bases; junction bases not matched to a gene: 3. Germline V gene lookup returns CDR1 SGHTA and CDR2 FQGNSA. The CDR3 DNA sequence: TGTGCCAGCAGCTCGGGACAGAACTACAATGAGCAGTTCTTC. Amino acid sequence: CASSSGQNYNEQFF.

V usage is TRBV5-1 and J usage is TRBJ2-3; 10 bases are shared with TRBD2. Germline trimming cut 7 bases from V and 0 bases from J; bases unmatched to any gene: 5. The CDR3 covers 15 residues. The germline V gene has CDR1 SGHRS and CDR2 YFSETQ. CDR3 sequence reads: CASQLLAGSTDTQYF. CDR3 coding DNA: TGCGCCAGCCAGTTACTAGCGGGGAGCACAGATACGCAGTATTTT.

The chain links TRBV24-1 to TRBJ2-1; no reliable D call. The CDR3 has 13 amino acids. Germline CDR1 reads KGHDR; CDR2 reads SFDVKD. Trimming left V 5 bases short and J 6 bases short, with 10 bases between. For the CDR3, the DNA is TGTGCCACCAGTGCTCCTGCAGGCAATGAGCAGTTCTTC. This encodes CATSAPAGNEQFF.

The chain joins TRBV4-3 to TRBJ2-1; D is possibly TRBD1 (5 bases). This CDR3 is built from 11 residues. The ends were cut back, 3 bases at V and 15 bases at J, with 12 bases in the middle. The V gene's germline CDR1 is LGHNA and CDR2 YSLEER. DNA of the CDR3: TGCGCCAGCAGCCACCGGACACGGAGGTTCTTC. As protein: CASSHRTRRFF.

In its sample, this clonotype was seen a few times. The rearrangement uses TRBV7-2 and TRBJ2-2, with 8 bases matching TRBD1. The CDR3 loop spans 16 amino acids. Germline lookup yields CDR1 SGHTA and CDR2 FQGNSA. The junction had 6 bases not matched to a gene; V was cut back by 3 bases and J by 3 bases. In nucleotides, the CDR3 is TGTGCCAGCAGCTTCGTGGACAGGGCGTACACCGGGGAGCTGTTTTTT. Translated, it gives CASSFVDRAYTGELFF.

The chain carries TRBV10-3 and TRBJ1-5; tentatively, D is TRBD1 (5 bases). Germline assignment: CDR1 ENHRY and CDR2 SYGVKD. V was cut by 10 bases and J by 7 bases, with 17 bases left in between. This CDR3 region has 13 residues. The CDR3 DNA reads TGTGCCAACGCCCGGGGGGAGGAACAGCCCCAGCATTTT. This sequence encodes CANARGEEQPQHF.

The chain is built from TRBV12-3 or TRBV12-4 and TRBJ1-1, with D unresolved. This CDR3 is built from 12 residues. Trimming removed 5 bases from V and 8 bases from J, with 12 bases in between. In DNA form, the CDR3 reads TGTGCCAGCAGTCCGGGAGCAGGAGAAGCTTTCTTT. This sequence encodes CASSPGAGEAFF.

The rearrangement joins TRBV20-1 to TRBJ1-1, with TRBD1 identical over 7 bases. CDR3 length: 15 residues. Per germline, CDR1 DFQATT and CDR2 SNEGSKA (reference sequence). V was clipped by 0 bases and J by 7 bases; unmatched bases: 11. CDR3 residues: CSARDPRTGKYEAFF. CDR3 sequence (DNA): TGCAGTGCTAGAGACCCCAGGACAGGAAAATATGAAGCTTTCTTT.

This clonotype was seen a handful of times. The rearrangement joins TRBV7-6 to TRBJ1-6, with D hard to call. This CDR3 is 15 amino acids long. CDR1 and CDR2 from the germline V gene are SGHVS and FNYEAQ. V shed 8 bases and J shed 7 bases, with 18 bases lying between them. The chain's CDR3 is CASAPMPGGNSPLHF. Here the CDR3 DNA reads TGTGCCAGCGCCCCCATGCCGGGTGGCAATTCACCCCTCCACTTT.